The entry that follows covers one T cell receptor (beta chain) sequence. Its matching antigen is unknown. Measured with immunoSEQ multiplex PCR; TCRdb has only the in-frame clones, and not every one. The sample includes around 150,000 clones, around four fifths seen only once; the top ten take approximately 2.4%. This specimen comes from a study of cytomegalovirus exposure and HLA in healthy donors. Broader study findings: As confirmed in vitro, a few CMV-associated chains were specific for CMV antigens.

Per germline, CDR1 SGHAT and CDR2 FQNNGV. The CDR3 covers 11 residues. V was trimmed by 3 bases and J by 7 bases, leaving 7 bases between them. The rearrangement uses TRBV11-2 and TRBJ2-7; D is uncertain. The receptor was isolated from a man aged 30 to 45 in good health and CMV-seropositive. The sequencing sample was made of PBMCs. This CDR3 reads CASSLTLEQYF. CDR3 nucleotide sequence: TGTGCCAGCAGCTTGACTCTAGAGCAGTACTTC.